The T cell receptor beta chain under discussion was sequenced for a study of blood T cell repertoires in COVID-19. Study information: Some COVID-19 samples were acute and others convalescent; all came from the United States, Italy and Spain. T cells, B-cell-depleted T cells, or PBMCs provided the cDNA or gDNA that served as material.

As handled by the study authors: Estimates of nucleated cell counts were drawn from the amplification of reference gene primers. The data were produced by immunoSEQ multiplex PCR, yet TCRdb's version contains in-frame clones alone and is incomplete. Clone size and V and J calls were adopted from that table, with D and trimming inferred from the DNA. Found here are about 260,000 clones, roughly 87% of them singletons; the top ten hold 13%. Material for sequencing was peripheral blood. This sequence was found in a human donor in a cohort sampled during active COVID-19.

The DNA for the CDR3 is TGTGCCAGCAGTGAAGGAGCAGGGTGGGGAGAAAAACTGTTTTTT. This translates into CASSEGAGWGEKLFF. This chain links TRBV6-1 with TRBJ1-4, with D perhaps TRBD1 (5 bases). Per the germline V gene, CDR1 is MNHNS and CDR2 is SASEGT. Trimming cost V 1 base and J 8 bases, with 14 bases left between them. CDR3 length equals 15 residues.